Below, one T cell receptor beta chain is given with its context. Indicated treatment: around 19 received Ad26.COV2.S at low or high dose, single or two shots; about 5 received placebo; per-sample allocation not given. Material that was analyzed had been drawn on day 63 after the first vaccine or placebo injection. This entry comes from a study of Ad26.COV2.S vaccination and SARS-CoV-2 variants. Produced via immunoSEQ multiplex PCR; TCRdb's table is partial and in-frame only. The top ten hold approximately 5% of the sample, which has about 350,000 clones, around 88% seen once. Trimming removed 0 bases from V and 4 bases from J, with 6 bases in between. The CDR3 has 13 amino acids. Germline CDR1 is SNHLY and CDR2 is FYNNEI.

This sequence was found in a person aged 18-65 years who received the Ad26.COV2.S COVID-19 vaccine or a placebo. The chain links TRBV2 to TRBJ1-2; no firm D call. This specimen was peripheral blood, taken in a trial of Ad26.COV2.S vaccine versus placebo. The CDR3 DNA is TGTGCCAGCAGTGAAGCGCGGCTCTATGGCTACACCTTC. Residues: CASSEARLYGYTF.